The clone carrying this T cell receptor (beta chain) was seen a few times. CDR1 is SGHRS and CDR2 is YFSETQ in the germline V gene. V shed 3 bases and J 4 bases; nucleotides not matched to a gene: 9. The CDR3 extends over 16 amino acids. TCRdb redid the calling of the RT-PCR reads with MiXCR, one entry per CDR3 protein. The sample includes hundreds of thousands of distinct CDR3 sequences, roughly 12% seen only once; the top ten take about 11%. This entry belongs to a study of response to subunit inactivated influenza vaccine. Separately, the same data were catalogued under a study of T cells expressing NK-cell markers. That work adds: In generating TCR beta cDNA, 5'RACE template switching with UMIs was used. For about 6 donors, the dominant NKG2C+ clonotypes made up roughly 1.0-7.5% of their CD8+ T cells.

The TCR was taken from a man aged 45 to 65 who received an inactivated influenza vaccine. This specimen was PBMCs from blood, taken on the day of vaccination. V usage is TRBV5-1 and J usage is TRBJ2-7; TRBD2 aligns across 11 bases. This CDR3 reads CASSWGLADSLYEQYF. CDR3 in DNA: TGCGCCAGCAGCTGGGGACTAGCGGACTCCTTATACGAGCAGTACTTC.